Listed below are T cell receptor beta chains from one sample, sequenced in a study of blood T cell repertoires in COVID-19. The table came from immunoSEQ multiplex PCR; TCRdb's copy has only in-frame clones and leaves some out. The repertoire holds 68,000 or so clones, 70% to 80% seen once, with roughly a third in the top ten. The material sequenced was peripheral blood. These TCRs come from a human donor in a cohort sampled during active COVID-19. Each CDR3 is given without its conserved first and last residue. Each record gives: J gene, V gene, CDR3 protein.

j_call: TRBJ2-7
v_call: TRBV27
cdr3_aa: ASSFTDSYEQY

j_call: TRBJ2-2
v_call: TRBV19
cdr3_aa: ASSRLAGDFGELF

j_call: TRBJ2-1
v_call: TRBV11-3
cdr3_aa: ASSPAGAGTSYNEQF

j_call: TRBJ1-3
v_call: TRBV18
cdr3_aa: ASSRGTDSGNTIY

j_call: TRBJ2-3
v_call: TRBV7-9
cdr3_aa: ASSRPAGGPGTQY

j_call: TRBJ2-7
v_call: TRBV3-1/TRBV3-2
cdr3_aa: ASSQEVLAGVYEQY

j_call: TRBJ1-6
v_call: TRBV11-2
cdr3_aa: ASSLGGSGGRSPLH

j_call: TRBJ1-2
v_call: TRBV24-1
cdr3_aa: AIGQDGNYGYT

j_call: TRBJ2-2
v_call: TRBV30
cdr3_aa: ARRGYGSNTGELF

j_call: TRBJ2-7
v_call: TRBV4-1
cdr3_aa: ASSQQWGDSYEQY

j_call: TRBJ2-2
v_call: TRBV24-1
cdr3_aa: ATSERLAGRPGITGELF

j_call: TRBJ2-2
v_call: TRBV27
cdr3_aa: ASSLNRYTGELF

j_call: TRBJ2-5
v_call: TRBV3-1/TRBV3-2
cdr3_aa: ASSQDLSGRGETQY

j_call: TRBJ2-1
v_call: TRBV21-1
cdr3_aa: ASPRGDRGYNEQF

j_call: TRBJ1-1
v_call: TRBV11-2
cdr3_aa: ASSLVSSSTEAF

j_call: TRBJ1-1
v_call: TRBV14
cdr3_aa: ASSFRQITEAF

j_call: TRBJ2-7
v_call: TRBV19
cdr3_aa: ASSIEWLSYEQY

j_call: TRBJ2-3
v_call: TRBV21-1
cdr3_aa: ASSPRLAGRPSTDTQY

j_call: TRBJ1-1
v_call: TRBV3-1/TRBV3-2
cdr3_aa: ASRETGGTEAF

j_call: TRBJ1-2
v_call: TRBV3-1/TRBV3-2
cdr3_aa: ASSPYRENYGYT

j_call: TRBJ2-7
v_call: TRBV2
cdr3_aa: ASRQGTYEQY

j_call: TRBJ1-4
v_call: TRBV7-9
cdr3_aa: ASSLAPAGATNEKLF

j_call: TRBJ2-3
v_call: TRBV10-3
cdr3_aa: AITGSYTDTQY

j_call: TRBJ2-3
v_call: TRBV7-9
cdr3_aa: ASSLEGATTDTQY